This entry describes one T cell receptor (beta chain). Its antigen remains unidentified. Mismatch with germline at one junction end may stem from a read error. The CDR3 runs to 14 residues. Germline V gene data show CDR1 as KGHSH and CDR2 as LQKENI. These data come from a study of spatial heterogeneity in lung cancer. The study's findings and limits: Ubiquitous, expanded tumor-derived TCRs were more frequently observed in blood at resection than at follow-up.

Time point meaning: sample taken at primary tumor resection. A total of around 67 untreated early-stage non-small cell lung cancer patients served as donors. TCRdb processed the 5' RACE reads anew with MiXCR; each CDR3 protein has one entry. The sample holds tens of thousands of distinct CDR3 sequences, roughly 6.5% seen once. Material: PBMCs, obtained at surgery. This chain connects TRBV18 to TRBJ1-2, with D perhaps TRBD1 (5 bases). This TCR derives from a female donor with early-stage non-small cell lung cancer. CDR3 in amino acids: CASSPRGLGDGYTF. The CDR3 region has the DNA TGTGCCAGCTCCCCACGGGGCCTTGGTGATGGCTACACCTTC.